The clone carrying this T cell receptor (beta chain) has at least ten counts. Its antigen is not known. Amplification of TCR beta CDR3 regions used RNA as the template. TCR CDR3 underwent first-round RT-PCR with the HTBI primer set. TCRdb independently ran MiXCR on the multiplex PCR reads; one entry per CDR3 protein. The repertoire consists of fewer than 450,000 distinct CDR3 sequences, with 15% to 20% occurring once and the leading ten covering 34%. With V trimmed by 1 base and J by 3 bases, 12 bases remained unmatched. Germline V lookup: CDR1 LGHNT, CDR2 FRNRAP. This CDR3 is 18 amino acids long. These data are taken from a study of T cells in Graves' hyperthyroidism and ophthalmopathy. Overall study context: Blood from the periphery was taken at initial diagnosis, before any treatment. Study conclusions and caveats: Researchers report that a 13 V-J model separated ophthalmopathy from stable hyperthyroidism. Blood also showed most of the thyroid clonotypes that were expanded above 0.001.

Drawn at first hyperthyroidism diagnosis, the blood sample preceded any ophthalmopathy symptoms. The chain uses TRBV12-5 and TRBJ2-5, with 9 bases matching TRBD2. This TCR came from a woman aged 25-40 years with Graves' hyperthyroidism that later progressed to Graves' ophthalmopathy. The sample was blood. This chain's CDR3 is CASGLDLTGGRVEETQYF. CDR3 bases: TGTGCTAGTGGTTTGGACCTGACTGGCGGGAGGGTGGAAGAGACCCAGTACTTC.